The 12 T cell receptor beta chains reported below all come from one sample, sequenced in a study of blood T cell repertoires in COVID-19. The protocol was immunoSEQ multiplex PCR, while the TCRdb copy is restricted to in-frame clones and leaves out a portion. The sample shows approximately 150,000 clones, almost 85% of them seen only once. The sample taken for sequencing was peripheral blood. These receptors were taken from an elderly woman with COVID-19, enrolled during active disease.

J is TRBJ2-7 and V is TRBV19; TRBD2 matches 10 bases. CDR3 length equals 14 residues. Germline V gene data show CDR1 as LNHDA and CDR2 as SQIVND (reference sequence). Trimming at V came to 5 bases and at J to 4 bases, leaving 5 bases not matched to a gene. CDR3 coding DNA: TGTGCCAGTAGTTTCGCTAGCGGGGGATACGAGCAGTACTTC. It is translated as CASSFASGGYEQYF.

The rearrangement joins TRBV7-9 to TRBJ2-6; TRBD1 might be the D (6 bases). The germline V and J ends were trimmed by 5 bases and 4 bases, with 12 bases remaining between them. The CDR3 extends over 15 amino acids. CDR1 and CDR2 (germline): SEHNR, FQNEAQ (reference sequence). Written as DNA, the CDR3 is TGTGCCAGCAGCATCACAGGGAGAGGGGCCAACGTCCTGACTTTC. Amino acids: CASSITGRGANVLTF.

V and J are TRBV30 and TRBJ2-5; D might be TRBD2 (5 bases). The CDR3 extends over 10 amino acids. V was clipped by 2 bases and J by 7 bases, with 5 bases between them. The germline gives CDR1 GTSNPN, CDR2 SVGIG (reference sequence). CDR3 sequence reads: CAWSSGTQYF. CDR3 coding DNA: TGTGCCTGGAGTAGCGGGACCCAGTACTTC.

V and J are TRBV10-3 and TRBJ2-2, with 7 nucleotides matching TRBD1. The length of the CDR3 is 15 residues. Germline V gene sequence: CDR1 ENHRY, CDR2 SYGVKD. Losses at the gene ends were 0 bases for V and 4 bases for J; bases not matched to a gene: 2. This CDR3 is CAISESTGSTGELFF. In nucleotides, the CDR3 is TGTGCCATCAGTGAGTCGACAGGGAGCACCGGGGAGCTGTTTTTT.

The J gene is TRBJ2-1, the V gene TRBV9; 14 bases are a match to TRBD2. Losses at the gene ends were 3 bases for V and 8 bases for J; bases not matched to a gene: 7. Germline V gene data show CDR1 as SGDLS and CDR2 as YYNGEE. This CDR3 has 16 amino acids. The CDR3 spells CASSGLGLAGAHEQFF. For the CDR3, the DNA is TGTGCCAGCAGCGGACTGGGACTAGCGGGGGCCCATGAGCAGTTCTTC.

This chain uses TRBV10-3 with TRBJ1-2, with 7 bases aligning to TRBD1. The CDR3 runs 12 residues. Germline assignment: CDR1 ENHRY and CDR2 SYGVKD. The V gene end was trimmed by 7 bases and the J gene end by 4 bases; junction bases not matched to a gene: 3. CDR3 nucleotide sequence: TGTGCCATCAATAGACAGGGCTATGGCTACACCTTC. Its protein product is CAINRQGYGYTF.

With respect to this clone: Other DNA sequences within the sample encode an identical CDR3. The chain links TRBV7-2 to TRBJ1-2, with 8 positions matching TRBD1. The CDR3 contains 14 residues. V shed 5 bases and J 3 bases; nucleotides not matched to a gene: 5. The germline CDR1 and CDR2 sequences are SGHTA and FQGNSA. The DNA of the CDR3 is TGTGCCAGCAGCCCTCAGACAGGGGACTATGGCTACACCTTC. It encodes CASSPQTGDYGYTF.

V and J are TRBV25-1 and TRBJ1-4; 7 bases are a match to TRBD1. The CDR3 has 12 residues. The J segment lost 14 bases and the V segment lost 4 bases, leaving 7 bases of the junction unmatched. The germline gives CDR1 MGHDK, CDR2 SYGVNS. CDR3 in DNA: TGTGCCAGCAGTGGAGACAGGGAGTCGCTGTTTTTT. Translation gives CASSGDRESLFF. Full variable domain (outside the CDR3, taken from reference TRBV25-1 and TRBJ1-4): EADIYQTPRYLVIGTGKKITLECSQTMGHDKMYWYQQDPGMELHLIHYSYGVNSTEKGDLSSESTVSRIRTEHFPLTLESARPSHTSQYLCASSGDRESLFFGSGTQLSVL.

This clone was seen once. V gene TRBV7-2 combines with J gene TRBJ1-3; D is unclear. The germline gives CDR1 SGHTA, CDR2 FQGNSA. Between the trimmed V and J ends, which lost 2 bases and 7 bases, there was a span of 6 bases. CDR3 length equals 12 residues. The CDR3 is CASSLFQNTIYF. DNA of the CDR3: TGTGCCAGCAGCTTATTCCAGAACACCATATATTTT.

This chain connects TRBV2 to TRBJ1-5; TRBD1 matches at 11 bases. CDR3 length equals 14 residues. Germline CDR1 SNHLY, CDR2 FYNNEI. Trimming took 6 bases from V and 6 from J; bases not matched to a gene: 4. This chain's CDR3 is CASSLGQGGQPQHF. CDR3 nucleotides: TGTGCCAGCAGCTTGGGACAGGGGGGTCAGCCCCAGCATTTT.

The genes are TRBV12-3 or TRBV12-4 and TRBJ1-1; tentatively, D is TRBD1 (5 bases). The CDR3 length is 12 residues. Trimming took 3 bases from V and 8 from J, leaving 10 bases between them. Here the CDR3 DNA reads TGTGCCAGCAGTTTTAGGGGTTCCGAAGCTTTCTTT. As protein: CASSFRGSEAFF.

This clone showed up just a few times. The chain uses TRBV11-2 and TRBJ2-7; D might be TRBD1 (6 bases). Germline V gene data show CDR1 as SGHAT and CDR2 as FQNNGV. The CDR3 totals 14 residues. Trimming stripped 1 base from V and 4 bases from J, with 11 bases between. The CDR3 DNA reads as TGTGCCAGCAGCTTAGTTGGGACACTTTACGAGCAGTACTTC. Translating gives CASSLVGTLYEQYF.